Sequencing of this T cell receptor beta chain was carried out in a study of blood T cell repertoires in COVID-19. Across the whole study: Italy, Spain and the United States were the sources of the convalescent and acute COVID-19 samples. The analysed material was cDNA or gDNA that came from T cells, B-cell-depleted T cells, or PBMCs.

In the authors' methods: For nucleated cells, counts were estimated from reference gene primer amplification. The table came from immunoSEQ multiplex PCR; TCRdb's copy has only in-frame clones and leaves some out. V and J calls and clone size are those listed in that table; D and trimming were worked out from the DNA. The data contain about 34,000 clones, 77% of them seen just once; the ten biggest clones take up under 20%. Trimming removed 6 bases at V and 5 bases at J, with 17 bases between. CDR1 and CDR2 (germline): MDHEN, SYDVKM. The CDR3 runs 16 residues. This chain joins TRBV28 and TRBJ1-6, with a possible D match to TRBD1 (5 bases). The TCR sequence derives from a human donor in a cohort sampled during active COVID-19. Input material: peripheral blood. DNA for the CDR3: TGTGCCAGCAGCCAATCAGGGCGGCGCGATAATTCACCCCTCCACTTT. It translates to CASSQSGRRDNSPLHF.